These 9 T cell receptor beta chains were all obtained from the same sample, sequenced in a study of T cell responses to AZD1222 COVID-19 vaccine. TCRdb's table, derived via immunoSEQ multiplex PCR, lists solely in-frame clones and lacks some. The sample has some 90,000 clones, about 86% seen once; the top ten hold roughly 7.9%. The starting material was peripheral blood, obtained on day 0 of AZD1222 vaccination. These receptors originate from an adult in good health.

This clone occurred once. This chain uses TRBV5-1 with TRBJ2-3, with D possibly being TRBD2 (6 bases). This CDR3 spans 16 amino acids. Germline V CDR1 and CDR2: SGHRS, YFSETQ. V shed 0 bases and J shed 5 bases, with 16 bases lying between them. The DNA for the CDR3 is TGCGCCAGCAGCTTGGTCGGGACTGATCGTGAAGATACGCAGTATTTT. This translates into CASSLVGTDREDTQYF.

In this sample, this clone turned up once. The chain links TRBV19 to TRBJ1-2; D is perhaps TRBD1 (5 bases). The germline V and J ends were trimmed by 6 bases and 2 bases, with 13 bases remaining between them. Germline CDR1 is LNHDA and CDR2 is SQIVND (reference sequence). This CDR3 has 14 residues. DNA of the CDR3: TGTGCCAGTAGGCTATTACAGGACAACTATGGCTACACCTTC. Protein sequence: CASRLLQDNYGYTF.

The CDR3 nucleotides read TGTGCCAGCTCACCAGTGGCTAGCGGGATCTACAATGAGCAGTTCTTC. Translating it yields CASSPVASGIYNEQFF. The chain employs TRBV18 and TRBJ2-1; 9 nucleotides match TRBD2. The trim removed 2 bases at V and 3 bases at J, leaving 5 bases unmatched. The CDR3 consists of 16 residues. The germline V gene encodes CDR1 KGHSH and CDR2 LQKENI.

The chain links TRBV4-3 to TRBJ1-1; no definite D call. This CDR3 contains 15 residues. V lost 0 bases and J lost 4, with 12 bases in between. Germline V gives CDR1 LGHNA, CDR2 YSLEER. CDR3 nucleotide sequence: TGCGCCAGCAGCCAAGAACGGGGAATTGGCACTGAAGCTTTCTTT. This gives the protein CASSQERGIGTEAFF.

This clone was seen more than once but under ten times. The rearrangement joins TRBV11-1 to TRBJ2-7, with D maybe TRBD1 (6 bases). Per germline, CDR1 SGHAT and CDR2 FQDESV (reference sequence). The CDR3 spans 16 residues. V lost 6 bases and J lost 0, with 18 bases in between. Here the CDR3 DNA reads TGTGCCAGCAGTGATCCACCGGGACAACACTCCTACGAGCAGTACTTC. It encodes CASSDPPGQHSYEQYF.

The chain combines TRBV6-2 or TRBV6-3 with TRBJ2-7; 14 bases map to TRBD2. The V gene's germline CDR1 is MNHEY and CDR2 SVGEGT. The V segment lost 4 bases and the J segment 7 bases; nucleotides outside the gene matches: 9. The CDR3 runs to 16 residues. CDR3 amino acids: CASSSLTSGRVREQYF. The CDR3 nucleotides are TGTGCCAGCAGTTCCCTGACTAGCGGGAGGGTCCGAGAGCAGTACTTC.

The chain recombines TRBV6-5 with TRBJ2-2; D unclear. From germline, CDR1 is MNHEY and CDR2 SVGAGI. This CDR3 is 14 amino acids long. The V and J ends lost 6 bases and 8 bases respectively, with 16 bases between them. The CDR3 loop is CASREYDLNGELFF. In nucleotides, the CDR3 is TGTGCCAGCAGGGAGTATGACTTGAATGGGGAGCTGTTTTTT.

This chain joins TRBV27 and TRBJ1-6; maybe TRBD1 (6 bases). V was cut by 6 bases and J by 4 bases, with 10 bases left in between. Germline CDR1 and CDR2: MNHEY and SMNVEV (reference sequence). This CDR3 contains 14 residues. The CDR3 DNA follows: TGTGCCAGCAGCCTAGGGGGTTATAATTCACCCCTCCACTTT. It specifies CASSLGGYNSPLHF.

The chain couples TRBV10-3 to TRBJ1-1, with a tentative D call TRBD1 (6 bases). V was clipped by 4 bases and J by 1 base, with 10 bases between them. The length of the CDR3 is 14 residues. The V gene's germline CDR1 is ENHRY and CDR2 SYGVKD. The CDR3 loop reads CAISALDRNTEAFF. CDR3 DNA sequence: TGTGCCATCAGTGCCCTGGACAGGAACACTGAAGCTTTCTTT.